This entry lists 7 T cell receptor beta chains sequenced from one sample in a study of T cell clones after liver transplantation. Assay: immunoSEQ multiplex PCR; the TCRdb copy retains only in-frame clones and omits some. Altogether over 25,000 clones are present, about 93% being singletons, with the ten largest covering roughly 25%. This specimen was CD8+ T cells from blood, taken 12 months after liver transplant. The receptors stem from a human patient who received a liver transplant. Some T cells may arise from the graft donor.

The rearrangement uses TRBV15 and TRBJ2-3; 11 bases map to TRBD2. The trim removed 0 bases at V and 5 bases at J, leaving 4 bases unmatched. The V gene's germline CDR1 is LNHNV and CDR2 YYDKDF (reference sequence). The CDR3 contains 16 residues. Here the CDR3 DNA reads TGTGCCACCAGCAGAGAAATTGGACTAGCGGGAGATACGCAGTATTTT. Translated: CATSREIGLAGDTQYF.

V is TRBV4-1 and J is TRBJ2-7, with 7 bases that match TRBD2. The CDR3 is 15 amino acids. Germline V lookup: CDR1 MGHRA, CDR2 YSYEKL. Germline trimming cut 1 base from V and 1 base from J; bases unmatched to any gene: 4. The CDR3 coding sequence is TGCGCCAGCAGCCAAGTTGGCGGGAGATCCTACGAGCAGTACTTC. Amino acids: CASSQVGGRSYEQYF.

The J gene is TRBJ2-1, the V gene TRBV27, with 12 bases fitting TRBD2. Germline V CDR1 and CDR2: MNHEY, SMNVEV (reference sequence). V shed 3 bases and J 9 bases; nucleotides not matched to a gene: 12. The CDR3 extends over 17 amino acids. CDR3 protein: CASSFPPTSGSFSEQFF. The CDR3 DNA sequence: TGTGCCAGCAGTTTTCCGCCGACTAGCGGGAGTTTCTCTGAGCAGTTCTTC.

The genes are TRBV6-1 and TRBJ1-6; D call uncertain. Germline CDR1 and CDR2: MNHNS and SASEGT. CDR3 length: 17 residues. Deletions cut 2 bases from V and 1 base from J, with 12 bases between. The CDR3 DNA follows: TGTGCCAGCAGTGAATATAGGCAGTCATCCTATAATTCACCCCTCCACTTT. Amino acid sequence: CASSEYRQSSYNSPLHF.

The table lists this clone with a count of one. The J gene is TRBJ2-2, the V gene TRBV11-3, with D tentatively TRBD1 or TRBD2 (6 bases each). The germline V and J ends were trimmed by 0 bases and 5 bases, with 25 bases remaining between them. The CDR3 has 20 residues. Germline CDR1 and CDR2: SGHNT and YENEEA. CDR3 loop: CASSLEVAGISGQITGELFF. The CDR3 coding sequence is TGTGCCAGCAGCTTAGAGGTGGCGGGAATATCGGGACAAATAACCGGGGAGCTGTTTTTT. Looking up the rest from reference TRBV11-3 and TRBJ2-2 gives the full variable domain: EAGVVQSPRYKIIEKKQPVAFWCNPISGHNTLYWYLQNLGQGPELLIRYENEEAVDDSQLPKDRFSAERLKGVDSTLKIQPAELGDSAVYLCASSLEVAGISGQITGELFFGEGSRLTVL.

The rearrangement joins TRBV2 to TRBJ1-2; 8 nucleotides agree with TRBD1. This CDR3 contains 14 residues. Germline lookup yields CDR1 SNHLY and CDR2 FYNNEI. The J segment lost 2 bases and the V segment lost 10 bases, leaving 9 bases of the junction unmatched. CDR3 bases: TGTGCCACCCTACGGACAGGGTCCAACTATGGCTACACCTTC. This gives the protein CATLRTGSNYGYTF.

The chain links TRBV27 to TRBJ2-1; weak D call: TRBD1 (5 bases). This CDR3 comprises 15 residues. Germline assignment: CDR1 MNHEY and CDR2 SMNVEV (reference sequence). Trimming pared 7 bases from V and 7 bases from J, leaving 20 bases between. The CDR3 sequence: CASNKYRAGINEQFF. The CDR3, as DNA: TGTGCCAGCAACAAGTACCGGGCAGGGATAAATGAGCAGTTCTTC.